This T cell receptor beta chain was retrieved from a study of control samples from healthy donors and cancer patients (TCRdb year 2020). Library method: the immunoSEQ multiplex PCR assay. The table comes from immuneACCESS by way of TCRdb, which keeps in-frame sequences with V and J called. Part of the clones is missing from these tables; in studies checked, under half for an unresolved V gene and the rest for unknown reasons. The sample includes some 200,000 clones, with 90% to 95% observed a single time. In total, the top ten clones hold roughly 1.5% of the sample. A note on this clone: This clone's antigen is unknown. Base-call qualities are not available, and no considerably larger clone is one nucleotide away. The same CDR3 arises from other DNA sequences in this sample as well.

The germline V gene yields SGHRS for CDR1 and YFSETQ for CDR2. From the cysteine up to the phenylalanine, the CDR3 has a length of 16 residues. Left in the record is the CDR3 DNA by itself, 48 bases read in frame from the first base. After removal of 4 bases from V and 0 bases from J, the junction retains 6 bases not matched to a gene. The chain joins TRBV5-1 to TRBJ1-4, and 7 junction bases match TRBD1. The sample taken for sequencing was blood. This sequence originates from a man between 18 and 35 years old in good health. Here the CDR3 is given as CASSRTGTATNEKLFF. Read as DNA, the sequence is TGCGCCAGCAGCCGTACAGGGACAGCAACTAATGAAAAACTGTTTTTT.